Listed below are T cell receptor beta chains from one sample, sequenced in a study of blood T cell repertoires in COVID-19. Using immunoSEQ multiplex PCR, the repertoire was profiled, and TCRdb retains in-frame clones only, with some absent. The profile shows about 130,000 clones, roughly 83% of them singletons. The sequenced material came from peripheral blood. All receptors derive from a middle-aged man with active or convalescent COVID-19. CDR3s include the opening cysteine and the closing phenylalanine or tryptophan. The D gene is left open where the match is weak. Clone sizes are given selectively: once, few, many, or a class where the clone is expanded.

CDR3 protein	CDR3 DNA	V gene	J gene	clone size	D gene
CASSARTGDNQPQHF	TGTGCCAGCAGTGCGAGGACAGGGGATAATCAGCCCCAGCATTTT	TRBV2	TRBJ1-5	-	TRBD1
CASSTPGTGESYEQYF	TGTGCCAGTAGCACTCCTGGGACAGGGGAATCCTACGAGCAGTACTTC	TRBV19	TRBJ2-7	-	TRBD1
CASRGEGVKGYTF	TGTGCCAGCAGAGGGGAAGGGGTTAAAGGCTACACCTTC	TRBV11-2	TRBJ1-2	few	-
CASSSWDSSEQYF	TGCGCCAGCAGCTCTTGGGACAGCAGCGAGCAGTACTTC	TRBV5-1	TRBJ2-7	once	TRBD1
CASRTRTEAFF	TGTGCCAGCCGAACGCGCACTGAAGCTTTCTTT	TRBV12-3/TRBV12-4	TRBJ1-1	-	-
CASTHQGEETQYF	TGTGCCAGTACCCATCAGGGGGAGGAGACCCAGTACTTC	TRBV19	TRBJ2-5	-	TRBD1
CATSDFQGNTGELFF	TGTGCCACCAGTGATTTCCAGGGGAACACCGGGGAGCTGTTTTTT	TRBV24-1	TRBJ2-2	once	-
CASSLISGGYEQYF	TGTGCCAGCAGTTTGATATCCGGGGGCTACGAGCAGTACTTC	TRBV27	TRBJ2-7	-	-
CAWSVLPVGAFF	TGTGCCTGGAGTGTACTCCCGGTCGGGGCTTTCTTT	TRBV30	TRBJ1-1	once	-
CASSQDGGPGQGNQPQHF	TGTGCCAGCAGCCAAGATGGGGGGCCCGGACAGGGCAATCAGCCCCAGCATTTT	TRBV4-2	TRBJ1-5	few	TRBD1
CASRNPRTDYGYTF	TGTGCCAGCAGGAATCCCCGGACAGACTATGGCTACACCTTC	TRBV9	TRBJ1-2	-	-
CASSQEGPLGHQPQHF	TGTGCCAGCAGCCAAGAGGGGCCCCTAGGGCATCAGCCCCAGCATTTT	TRBV4-2	TRBJ1-5	-	-
CSVTATYEQYF	TGCAGCGTTACTGCAACCTACGAGCAGTACTTC	TRBV29-1	TRBJ2-7	once	-
CASSQQPLAPGANVLTF	TGTGCCAGCAGTCAGCAACCCCTAGCTCCTGGGGCCAACGTCCTGACTTTC	TRBV6-2/TRBV6-3	TRBJ2-6	-	-
CASSHGGGSSVGEQYF	TGTGCCAGCAGCCATGGAGGTGGGAGCTCAGTAGGGGAGCAGTACTTC	TRBV9	TRBJ2-7	-	-
CASSEAYQGMGEEQFF	TGTGCCAGCAGTGAAGCGTACCAGGGGATGGGGGAGGAGCAGTTCTTC	TRBV2	TRBJ2-1	-	-
CASSGQMNTEAFF	TGTGCCAGTTCGGGACAGATGAACACTGAAGCTTTCTTT	TRBV19	TRBJ1-1	-	TRBD1
CASSAATGGTEAFF	TGTGCCAGCAGCGCCGCGACAGGGGGCACTGAAGCTTTCTTT	TRBV28	TRBJ1-1	-	TRBD1
CASSAGQTSGNTIYF	TGCGCCAGCAGCGCAGGACAGACCTCTGGAAACACCATATATTTT	TRBV10-2	TRBJ1-3	-	-
CATSRDTGAYEQYF	TGTGCCACCAGCAGAGACACCGGGGCCTACGAGCAGTACTTC	TRBV15	TRBJ2-7	-	-
CASSQDVTGGNTIYF	TGTGCCAGCAGCCAAGATGTTACGGGAGGAAACACCATATATTTT	TRBV3-1/TRBV3-2	TRBJ1-3	-	-